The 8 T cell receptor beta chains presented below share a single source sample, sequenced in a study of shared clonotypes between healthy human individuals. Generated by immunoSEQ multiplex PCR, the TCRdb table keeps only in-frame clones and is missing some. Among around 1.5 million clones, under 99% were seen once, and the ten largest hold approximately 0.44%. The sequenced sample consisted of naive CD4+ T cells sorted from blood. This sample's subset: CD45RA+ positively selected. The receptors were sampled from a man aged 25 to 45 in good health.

The CDR3 bases are TGTGCCACCCAGGGCGGCACTGGAAACACCATATATTTT. This codes for CATQGGTGNTIYF. The chain links TRBV28 to TRBJ1-3; D perhaps matches TRBD1 (5 bases). V dropped 10 bases and J dropped 2 bases, with 12 bases sitting between them. The CDR3 covers 13 residues. CDR1 is MDHEN and CDR2 is SYDVKM in the germline V gene.

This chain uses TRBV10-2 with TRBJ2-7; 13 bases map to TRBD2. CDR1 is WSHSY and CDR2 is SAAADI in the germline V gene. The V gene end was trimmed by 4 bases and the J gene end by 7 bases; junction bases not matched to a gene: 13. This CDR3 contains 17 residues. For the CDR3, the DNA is TGCGCCAGCAGTGTTACCCCGGGACTAGCGGGAAGGGGTGAGCAGTACTTC. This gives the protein CASSVTPGLAGRGEQYF.

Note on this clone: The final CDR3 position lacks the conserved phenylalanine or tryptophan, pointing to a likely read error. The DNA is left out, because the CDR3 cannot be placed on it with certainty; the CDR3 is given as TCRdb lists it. CDR3 sequence reads: CASSLPQGTSI. The chain is built from TRBV5-1 and TRBJ2-7; TRBD1, the D gene given by the table, was not confirmed from the DNA. CDR1 SGHRS and CDR2 YFSETQ come from the germline V gene. The CDR3 is 11 residues long, ends included.

The CDR3 DNA is TGTGCCAGCAGCCAATATGGGGGGGCGTCCGGTAATGAGCAGTTCTTC. Its protein product is CASSQYGGASGNEQFF. V gene TRBV14 combines with J gene TRBJ2-1; D is perhaps TRBD2 (7 bases). Germline loops: CDR1 SGHDN, CDR2 FVKESK. Between the trimmed V and J ends, which lost 2 bases and 7 bases, there was a span of 18 bases. This CDR3 has 16 residues.

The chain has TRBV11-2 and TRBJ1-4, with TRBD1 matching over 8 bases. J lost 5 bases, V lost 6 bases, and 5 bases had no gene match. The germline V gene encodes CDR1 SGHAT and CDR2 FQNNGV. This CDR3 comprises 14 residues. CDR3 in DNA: TGTGCCAGCAGTATTCAGGGGGCGAATGAAAAACTGTTTTTT. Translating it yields CASSIQGANEKLFF.

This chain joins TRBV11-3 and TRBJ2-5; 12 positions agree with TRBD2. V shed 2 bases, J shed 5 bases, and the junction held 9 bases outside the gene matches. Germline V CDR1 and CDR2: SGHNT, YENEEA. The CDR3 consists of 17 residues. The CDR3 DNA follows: TGTGCCAGCAGCTTACTAGCGGGAGGGGCCGGTTGGGAGACCCAGTACTTC. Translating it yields CASSLLAGGAGWETQYF.

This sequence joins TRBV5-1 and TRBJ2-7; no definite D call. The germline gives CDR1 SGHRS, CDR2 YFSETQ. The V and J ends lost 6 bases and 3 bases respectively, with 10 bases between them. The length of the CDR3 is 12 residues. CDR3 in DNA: TGCGCCAGCAAAAAGAGTAACTACGAGCAGTACTTC. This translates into CASKKSNYEQYF.

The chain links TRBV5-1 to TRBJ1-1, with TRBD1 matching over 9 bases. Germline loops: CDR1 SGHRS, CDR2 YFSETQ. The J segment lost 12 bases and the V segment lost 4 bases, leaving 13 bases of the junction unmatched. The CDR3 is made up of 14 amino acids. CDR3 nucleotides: TGCGCCAGCAGCACCGGGACAGGGAGGGTGAGGACTTTCTTT. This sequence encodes CASSTGTGRVRTFF.